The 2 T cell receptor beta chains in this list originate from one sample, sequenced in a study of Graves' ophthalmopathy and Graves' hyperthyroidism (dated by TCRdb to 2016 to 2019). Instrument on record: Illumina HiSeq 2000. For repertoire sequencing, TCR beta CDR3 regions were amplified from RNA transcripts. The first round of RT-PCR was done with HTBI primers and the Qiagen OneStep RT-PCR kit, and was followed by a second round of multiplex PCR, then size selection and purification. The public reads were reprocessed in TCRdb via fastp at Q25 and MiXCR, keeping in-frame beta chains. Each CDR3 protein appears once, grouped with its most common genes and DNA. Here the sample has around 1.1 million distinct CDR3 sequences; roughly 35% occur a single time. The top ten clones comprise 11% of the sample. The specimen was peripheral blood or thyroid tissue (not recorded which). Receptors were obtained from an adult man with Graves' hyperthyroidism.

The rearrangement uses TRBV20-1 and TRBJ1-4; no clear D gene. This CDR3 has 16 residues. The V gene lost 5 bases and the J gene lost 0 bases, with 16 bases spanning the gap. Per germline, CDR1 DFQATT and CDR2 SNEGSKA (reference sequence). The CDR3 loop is CSAPPPGSTTNEKLFF. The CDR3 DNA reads TGCAGTGCTCCACCTCCGGGATCCACAACTAATGAAAAACTGTTTTTT.

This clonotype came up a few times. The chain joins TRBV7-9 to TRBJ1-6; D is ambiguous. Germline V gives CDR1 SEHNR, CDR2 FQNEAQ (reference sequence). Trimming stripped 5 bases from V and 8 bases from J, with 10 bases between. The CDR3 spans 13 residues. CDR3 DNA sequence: TGTGCCAGCAGCCCTGAGACTCATTCACCCCTCCACTTT. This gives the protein CASSPETHSPLHF.